This TCR beta chain derives from a study of molecular identifiers for immune sequencing clone quantification. Points from the study as a whole: The sizes of highly expanded clones could be underestimated when identical TCR molecules share a barcode. Spike-in Jurkat TCR RNA from a single cell reportedly registered among 950,000 to 1,000,000 naive cells.

The junction had 18 bases not matched to a gene; V was cut back by 0 bases and J by 5 bases. CDR3 length: 19 residues. Within the sample, this clonotype is medium-sized (0.01 to 0.1%). Its antigen is unknown. TCRdb re-analysed the PCR reads in MiXCR, keeping a single row per CDR3 protein. This sample has about 10,000 distinct CDR3 sequences; around 23% occur once, and the top ten carry 1.5%. This chain uses TRBV23-1 with TRBJ2-5; TRBD1 agrees at 7 bases. Being an ORF, TRBV23-1 has a function that is uncertain. Source material: naive CD8+ T cells from blood, with Jurkat cell RNA spiked in. As to subset: FACS-sorted CD8+CD4-CCR7+CD45RA+ naive T cells. This clonotype was sampled from a human donor in good health. Some libraries in this study had Jurkat cell RNA spiked in. CDR3 DNA sequence: TGCGCCAGCAGTCAATCGGGGCCGGTCCGGACAGGCGACCGGGAGACCCAGTACTTC. As protein: CASSQSGPVRTGDRETQYF.